This T cell receptor beta chain was identified during a study of blood T cell repertoires in COVID-19. As for the study in general: The United States, Italy and Spain provided the acute and convalescent COVID-19 samples. PBMCs, B-cell-depleted T cells, or T cells were the source of the cDNA or gDNA that made up the material.

Authors' data handling: Nucleated cell number was recorded as an estimate derived from reference gene primer amplification. Clones were sequenced by immunoSEQ multiplex PCR, and TCRdb holds only the in-frame ones, with some missing. The V and J calls and clone size were taken over from that table, and D and trimming were inferred from the DNA. The sample carries 150,000 to 200,000 clones, roughly three quarters recorded once. J gave up 6 bases and V 1 base, and 5 bases lay outside the gene matches. The germline gives CDR1 SGHTA, CDR2 FQGTGA. The CDR3 length is 14 residues. V is TRBV7-3 and J is TRBJ1-2; 7 nucleotides agree with TRBD1. Sequenced: PBMCs or T cells enriched from blood (not recorded which). The sequence came from a woman aged 45 to 65 with acute COVID-19. CDR3 in amino acids: CASSLNPTGDGYTF. CDR3 sequence (DNA): TGTGCCAGCAGCTTAAACCCTACAGGGGATGGCTACACCTTC. The variable domain in full, with the rest retrieved from reference TRBV7-3 and TRBJ1-2, is GAGVSQTPSNKVTEKGKYVELRCDPISGHTALYWYRQSLGQGPEFLIYFQGTGAADDSGLPNDRFFAVRPEGSVSTLKIQRTERGDSAVYLCASSLNPTGDGYTFGSGTRLTVV.